This TCR beta chain was obtained from a study of human T cells and chemical hapten exposure. The study, taken as a whole, reports: Alopecia in all donors means immunity may differ from healthy individuals.

CDR1 and CDR2 (germline): MNHNY, SVGAGI (reference sequence). The CDR3 runs to 13 residues. V gave up 4 bases and J gave up 8 bases, with 14 bases separating them. Only a few counts were recorded for this clonotype. The antigen is unknown. Within the library, unique molecular identifiers were attached to each individual cDNA molecule. Via MiXCR, TCRdb re-called the RACE reads, giving one row per CDR3 protein. The table lists tens of thousands of distinct CDR3 sequences, about 10% of them singletons. Time point noted: patch test 1, 2 weeks after DPC sensitization. As to treatment: therapeutic diphenylcyclopropenone sensitization with weekly scalp DPC. Unfractionated whole blood yielded total RNA. Staff drew blood before applying each patch test.

Sample: whole blood, taken in connection with sensitization to the hapten diphenylcyclopropenone (DPC). This receptor was obtained from a middle-aged woman with alopecia areata. Some clones in this sample may be carry-over from other donors' samples. The rearrangement joins TRBV6-6 to TRBJ1-1; D unclear. Here the CDR3 DNA reads TGTGCCAGCAGTTTCGGCATGGCCCGCGAAGCTTTCTTT. Its protein product is CASSFGMAREAFF.